The 2 T cell receptor beta chains reported below all come from one sample, sequenced in a study of blood T cell repertoires in COVID-19. Profiled with immunoSEQ multiplex PCR; TCRdb holds only in-frame clones, not every one. In the table there are approximately 140,000 clones, roughly 84% of which are singletons. What was sequenced was peripheral blood. These receptors originate from a human donor in a cohort sampled during active COVID-19.

This chain uses TRBV30 with TRBJ2-3; TRBD2 matches at 9 bases. This CDR3 is 14 amino acids long. Germline V lookup: CDR1 GTSNPN, CDR2 SVGIG (reference sequence). V lost 1 base and J lost 5; bases outside the gene matches: 4. CDR3 nucleotides: TGTGCCTGGAGTGAGGGACTAGCAGAAGATACGCAGTATTTT. Protein product: CAWSEGLAEDTQYF.

The chain joins TRBV5-4 to TRBJ2-1, with 8 bases aligning to TRBD2. The CDR3 runs to 15 residues. The germline V gene encodes CDR1 SGHNT and CDR2 YYREEE (reference sequence). Trimming took 9 bases from V and 7 from J; bases not matched to a gene: 15. The CDR3 nucleotides are TGTGCCATCCAGCTTGGAGGGTTAGCGGGAAATGAGCAGTTCTTC. Translated, it gives CAIQLGGLAGNEQFF.